Presented here are 21 T cell receptor beta chains from one specimen sequenced in a study of blood T cells in healthy people across ages. It was with a sample-barcoded 5' primer and a J-beta primer mix that a second PCR of about 6 to 12 cycles was run. TCRdb re-called the 5' RACE reads through MiXCR, storing one row per CDR3 protein. The sample has a few hundred thousand distinct CDR3 sequences, roughly 29% seen once. The sequenced sample was blood. The receptor source for this set is a woman between 65 and 79 years old in good health.

This sequence joins TRBV5-1 and TRBJ2-3; a weak D match, TRBD1 (6 bases). This CDR3 is built from 14 residues. From germline, CDR1 is SGHRS and CDR2 YFSETQ. V was shortened by 4 bases and J by 1 base, with 10 bases between the two germline ends. In nucleotides, the CDR3 is TGCGCCAGCAGCGTAAGACAGGGCACAGATACGCAGTATTTT. It encodes CASSVRQGTDTQYF.

The chain couples TRBV5-1 to TRBJ2-5, with a weak D call TRBD2 (5 bases). Germline loops: CDR1 SGHRS, CDR2 YFSETQ. Trimming took off 0 bases at V and 5 bases at J, with 20 bases between the two ends. The CDR3 has 17 residues. The DNA for the CDR3 is TGCGCCAGCAGCTTGGCCGGGCGGCTAGCTGGCCGGGAGACCCAGTACTTC. This gives the protein CASSLAGRLAGRETQYF.

This clonotype turned up a few times. The chain is built from TRBV29-1 and TRBJ2-5, with D perhaps matching TRBD2 (5 bases). Germline V CDR1 and CDR2: SQVTM, ANQGSEA. The CDR3 has 12 amino acids. V lost 5 bases and J lost 4, with 11 bases in between. The CDR3 nucleotides read TGCAGCGTTCCCCTACTAGGAGAGACCCAGTACTTC. Protein product: CSVPLLGETQYF.

The V gene is TRBV23-1, the J gene TRBJ2-7; 8 bases line up with TRBD1. TRBV23-1 is reported as an ORF; its role is uncertain. V lost 2 bases, J lost 3 bases, and 15 bases stayed unmatched. The CDR3 is 18 amino acids. CDR3 region: CASSQVVRTGQVGYEQYF. CDR3 DNA: TGCGCCAGCAGTCAAGTGGTCCGTACGGGACAGGTGGGCTACGAGCAGTACTTC.

The rearrangement links TRBV10-2 to TRBJ2-5; the D gene is possibly TRBD1 (6 bases). Germline loops: CDR1 WSHSY, CDR2 SAAADI. Trimming took 7 bases from V and 5 from J, leaving 14 bases between them. This CDR3 has 13 amino acids. The chain's CDR3 is CASTIQGGETQYF. The DNA for the CDR3 is TGCGCCAGCACTATACAGGGTGGGGAGACCCAGTACTTC.

This chain links TRBV5-1 with TRBJ2-3; 9 bases line up with TRBD2. The CDR3 extends over 15 amino acids. Per germline, CDR1 SGHRS and CDR2 YFSETQ. With 2 bases clipped from V and 2 bases from J, the junction kept 3 bases outside the gene matches. CDR3 sequence: CASSFPSGTTDTQYF. As DNA, the CDR3 is TGCGCCAGCAGCTTTCCTAGCGGGACCACAGATACGCAGTATTTT.

The chain links TRBV20-1 to TRBJ1-6, with D possibly being TRBD1 (6 bases). Germline V gene sequence: CDR1 DFQATT, CDR2 SNEGSKA (reference sequence). The V and J ends lost 6 bases and 6 bases respectively, with 18 bases between them. The CDR3 totals 15 residues. The CDR3 region has the DNA TGCAGTGCCATCGAGGGGGGGGCGGGTAATTCACCCCTCCACTTT. Translated, it gives CSAIEGGAGNSPLHF.

This clonotype was seen only a few times. This chain uses TRBV6-5 with TRBJ1-1; D call uncertain. Looked up from germline, CDR1 is MNHEY and CDR2 is SVGAGI. This CDR3 has 13 residues. Trimming shortened V by 4 bases and J by 4 bases, and 10 bases separated the two germline ends. In DNA form, the CDR3 reads TGTGCCAGCAGTTCTCACAAGGGCACTGAAGCTTTCTTT. Its translation: CASSSHKGTEAFF.

This clonotype was counted many times. The chain couples TRBV29-1 to TRBJ1-2, with 8 bases lining up with TRBD1. CDR3 length: 11 amino acids. V lost 7 bases to trimming and J lost 5 bases; unmatched junction nucleotides: 3. Germline values: CDR1 SQVTM, CDR2 ANQGSEA. CDR3 region: CSAGQEYGYTF. The CDR3 DNA is TGCAGCGCGGGACAGGAATATGGCTACACCTTC.

This clonotype was recorded a few times. The chain links TRBV18 to TRBJ1-1; D gene uncertain. Deletions cut 6 bases from V and 0 bases from J, with 17 bases between. Germline loops: CDR1 KGHSH, CDR2 LQKENI. This CDR3 has 16 amino acids. CDR3 in DNA: TGTGCCAGCTCGCCTTTCCCCCGGGAGCTGAACACTGAAGCTTTCTTT. Translation gives CASSPFPRELNTEAFF.

The genes are TRBV7-2 and TRBJ1-1, with a weak D call TRBD1 (6 bases). V was trimmed by 1 base and J by 4 bases, leaving 10 bases between them. The CDR3 consists of 14 residues. Per germline, CDR1 SGHTA and CDR2 FQGNSA. The CDR3 loop reads CASSLEIGGTEAFF. DNA for the CDR3: TGTGCCAGCAGCTTAGAGATAGGGGGCACTGAAGCTTTCTTT.

The rearrangement joins TRBV9 to TRBJ2-5; no firm D call. The J call could be wrong; TRBJ2-1 is a better fit for the DNA end. This CDR3 region has 13 residues. Germline assignment: CDR1 SGDLS and CDR2 YYNGEE. The CDR3 DNA reads TGTGCCAGCAGCGCCTCGAAGAAAAATGAGCAGTTCTTC. Its translation is CASSASKKNEQFF.

In this sample, this clonotype turned up a few times. The chain has TRBV2 and TRBJ2-5; D remains ambiguous. This CDR3 spans 13 amino acids. The V and J ends lost 4 bases and 4 bases respectively, with 10 bases between them. In germline, CDR1 is SNHLY, CDR2 FYNNEI. The CDR3 is CASSALPVETQYF. The CDR3, as DNA: TGTGCCAGCAGTGCTTTACCTGTAGAGACCCAGTACTTC.

The chain recombines TRBV7-3 with TRBJ2-1; the match to TRBD1 covers 7 bases. The CDR3 extends over 15 amino acids. CDR1 and CDR2 from the germline V gene are SGHTA and FQGTGA. V lost 6 bases to trimming and J lost 5 bases; unmatched junction nucleotides: 10. The CDR3 sequence: CASSYRGGSHNEQFF. Here the CDR3 DNA reads TGTGCCAGCAGTTACAGGGGCGGCTCTCACAATGAGCAGTTCTTC.

The chain recombines TRBV7-3 with TRBJ1-1, with D possibly TRBD1 on 5 matching bases. Germline lookup yields CDR1 SGHTA and CDR2 FQGTGA. V was shortened by 6 bases and J by 1 base, with 15 bases between the two germline ends. The CDR3 is 15 amino acids. The CDR3 loop is CASSSPGGPNTEAFF. The CDR3 coding sequence is TGTGCCAGCAGTTCCCCCGGGGGTCCGAACACTGAAGCTTTCTTT.

The rearrangement links TRBV28 to TRBJ1-2; 9 bases fit TRBD1. The germline CDR1 and CDR2 sequences are MDHEN and SYDVKM. With V trimmed by 5 bases and J by 4 bases, 8 bases remained unmatched. This CDR3 has 15 amino acids. Here the CDR3 DNA reads TGTGCCAGCAGTGTAGGACAGGGGCCAGTCTATGGCTACACCTTC. Translating gives CASSVGQGPVYGYTF.

The rearrangement links TRBV7-9 to TRBJ1-1, with 9 bases identical to TRBD1. Losses at the gene ends were 5 bases for V and 5 bases for J; bases not matched to a gene: 9. This CDR3 is built from 15 residues. Germline V gives CDR1 SEHNR, CDR2 FQNEAQ (reference sequence). The CDR3: CASSPHRGQRTEAFF. The CDR3 region has the DNA TGTGCCAGCAGCCCCCACAGGGGGCAGAGAACTGAAGCTTTCTTT.

CDR3 sequence reads: CAIRGDNTGRGEAFF. CDR3 in DNA: TGTGCCATCAGAGGGGATAACACGGGGAGAGGTGAAGCTTTCTTT. The rearrangement uses TRBV10-3 and TRBJ1-1; D perhaps matches TRBD1 (5 bases). The V end was cut by 6 bases, the J end by 7 bases, with 21 bases between. The CDR3 is made up of 15 amino acids. The germline V gene encodes CDR1 ENHRY and CDR2 SYGVKD.

This clonotype was seen a single time. This sequence joins TRBV20-1 and TRBJ2-1, with D perhaps matching TRBD1 or TRBD2 (6 bases each). V lost 2 bases and J lost 8, with 16 bases in between. Per the germline V gene, CDR1 is DFQATT and CDR2 is SNEGSKA (reference sequence). The CDR3 has 14 residues. The DNA for the CDR3 is TGCAGTGCTAGATTACCGGAAGGGGGGTATGAGCAGTTCTTC. Translated, it gives CSARLPEGGYEQFF.

This clonotype showed up just a few times. Its ends do not fully match the called genes, so a read error is possible. The rearrangement uses TRBV4-3 and TRBJ2-2, with D hard to call. The CDR3 spans 15 residues. The germline V gene has CDR1 LGHNA and CDR2 YSLEER. The CDR3 loop reads CASSQGWARSGELFF. The CDR3 DNA follows: TGCGCCAGCAGTCAAGGGTGGGCGCGATCCGGGGAGCTGTTTTTT.

V and J are TRBV7-2 and TRBJ2-5, with 9 nucleotides matching TRBD2. CDR1 is SGHTA, CDR2 FQGNSA, per germline. This CDR3 has 17 residues. Germline trimming cut 5 bases from V and 1 base from J; bases unmatched to any gene: 11. CDR3 sequence (DNA): TGTGCCAGCAGCCTAAGGGGATTAGCGGGGGCCCAAGAGACCCAGTACTTC. Translated: CASSLRGLAGAQETQYF.